The following is a TCR beta chain sequence with its context. Its antigen is not known. Clones were read by immunoSEQ multiplex PCR, and TCRdb kept only the in-frame ones, dropping some. Here the sample spans about 40,000 clones, about two thirds being singletons. The source of the sample is a study of vaccination effects on CD4 cells after COVID-19. Study overall: After the second dose, samples were taken at median day 72. It was with 10 IU/ml IL-2 and about 10 ug/ml peptides that 1.5 million to 2.5 million PBMC per well were cultured. Study-level points and caveats: Relatively few convalescent patients took part in the study, which had no early post-infection timepoints.

With V trimmed by 7 bases and J by 2 bases, 6 bases remained unmatched. The CDR3 runs to 15 residues. Germline assignment: CDR1 SNHLY and CDR2 FYNNEI. Once cultured for approximately 10 days, the cells underwent separation to obtain CD4+ T cells. Two-dose BNT162b2 or mRNA-1273 vaccination was given to participants. The input for sequencing was CD4+ T cells from PBMCs cultured without peptide, taken after COVID-19 vaccination. This sequence originates from a human donor who received a COVID-19 vaccine. The rearrangement uses TRBV2 and TRBJ1-5, with 9 bases matching TRBD1. CDR3 protein: CASNDRGVGNQPQHF. The CDR3 DNA is TGTGCCAGCAATGACAGGGGGGTAGGCAATCAGCCCCAGCATTTT.